What follows are 10 T cell receptor beta chains derived from one specimen sequenced in a study of beta chain features in type 1 diabetes. The whole isolated RNA underwent reverse transcription, so sequencing captured expressed TCRB transcripts. Repertoires were generated with immunoSEQ multiplex PCR, while TCRdb's copy carries only in-frame clones and drops some. The top ten clones hold around 0.68% of a sample with roughly 130,000 clones, around a tenth of them seen once. The sequenced sample consisted of central memory CD4+ T cells from blood. The source is a man between 18 and 35 years old in good health.

The V call is TRBV15, the J call TRBJ2-7; tentative D call: TRBD2 (5 bases). The CDR3 runs 13 residues. The V and J ends lost 0 bases and 3 bases respectively, with 6 bases between them. From germline, CDR1 is LNHNV and CDR2 YYDKDF (reference sequence). As DNA, the CDR3 is TGTGCCACCAGCAGAGACCGGGACTACGAGCAGTACTTC. Protein product: CATSRDRDYEQYF.

The chain uses TRBV7-9 and TRBJ1-3, with a possible D match to TRBD1 (6 bases). Trimming removed 5 bases at V and 10 bases at J, with 12 bases between. The CDR3 length is 12 residues. Germline loops: CDR1 SEHNR, CDR2 FQNEAQ (reference sequence). CDR3 in amino acids: CASSTSGVTIYF. The CDR3 DNA is TGTGCCAGCAGCACTTCAGGGGTAACCATATATTTT.

This clone was observed many times. The genes are TRBV15 and TRBJ2-5; no reliable D call. Trimming took off 2 bases at V and 1 base at J, with 8 bases between the two ends. This CDR3 region has 14 residues. Looked up from germline, CDR1 is LNHNV and CDR2 is YYDKDF (reference sequence). In DNA form, the CDR3 reads TGTGCCACCAGCAGAACAATGATCCAAGAGACCCAGTACTTC. It codes for CATSRTMIQETQYF.

This chain uses TRBV6-5 with TRBJ1-4; no firm D call. Trimming took off 5 bases at V and 2 bases at J, with 9 bases between the two ends. Germline lookup yields CDR1 MNHEY and CDR2 SVGAGI. The CDR3 is made up of 14 amino acids. CDR3 DNA sequence: TGTGCCAGCAGTGAAGGACTGACTAATGAAAAACTGTTTTTT. This codes for CASSEGLTNEKLFF.

The chain uses TRBV25-1 and TRBJ1-2; 7 positions match TRBD1. V lost 3 bases and J lost 7; bases outside the gene matches: 2. Germline CDR1 MGHDK, CDR2 SYGVNS. This CDR3 comprises 12 residues. The CDR3 sequence is CASSDAGGGYTF. The CDR3 nucleotides read TGTGCCAGCAGTGATGCAGGGGGTGGCTACACCTTC.

The table lists this clone with a few counts. The chain employs TRBV11-2 and TRBJ1-1; D is unresolved. Germline V gives CDR1 SGHAT, CDR2 FQNNGV. V shed 1 base and J shed 8 bases, with 8 bases lying between them. This CDR3 contains 12 residues. CDR3 nucleotide sequence: TGTGCCAGCAGCTTAGCCGGCGGAGAAGCTTTCTTT. Its translation: CASSLAGGEAFF. Drawing the rest from reference TRBV11-2 and TRBJ1-1, the complete variable domain is EAGVAQSPRYKIIEKRQSVAFWCNPISGHATLYWYQQILGQGPKLLIQFQNNGVVDDSQLPKDRFSAERLKGVDSTLKIQPAKLEDSAVYLCASSLAGGEAFFGQGTRLTVV.

The chain uses TRBV6-5 and TRBJ1-5, with TRBD1 matching over 7 bases. The CDR3 extends over 14 amino acids. CDR1 is MNHEY, CDR2 SVGAGI, per germline. V dropped 2 bases and J dropped 7; count of bases not matched to a gene: 5. The CDR3 loop is CASSYGQGGQPQHF. CDR3 coding DNA: TGTGCCAGCAGTTACGGGCAGGGGGGACAGCCCCAGCATTTT.

In its sample, this clone was seen a few times. V gene TRBV21-1 combines with J gene TRBJ2-5; the listed D gene, TRBD2, was not tested against the DNA. TRBV21-1 is noted as a pseudogene. The CDR3 totals 20 residues. The CDR3 region is CASSTTSIWLAGRYQETQYF. In DNA, the CDR3 is TGTGCCAGCAGCACTACCTCAATATGGCTAGCGGGGAGATACCAAGAGACCCAGTACTTC.

V gene TRBV5-1 combines with J gene TRBJ1-3; no clear D gene. The CDR3 extends over 14 amino acids. Deletions cut 2 bases from V and 2 bases from J, with 8 bases between. The germline V gene has CDR1 SGHRS and CDR2 YFSETQ. The CDR3 loop is CASSFEDTGNTIYF. In nucleotides, the CDR3 is TGCGCCAGCAGCTTTGAGGATACTGGAAACACCATATATTTT.

The rearrangement joins TRBV7-2 to TRBJ2-3, with D uncertain. The CDR3 loop spans 11 amino acids. Per germline, CDR1 SGHTA and CDR2 FQGNSA. Trimming left V 1 base short and J 8 bases short, with 4 bases between. CDR3 bases: TGTGCCAGCAGCTTAGGGGCTACGCAGTATTTT. Its protein product is CASSLGATQYF. Using reference TRBV7-2 and TRBJ2-3 for the parts outside the CDR3, the full variable domain is GAGVSQSPSNKVTEKGKDVELRCDPISGHTALYWYRQSLGQGLEFLIYFQGNSAPDKSGLPSDRFSAERTGGSVSTLTIQRTQQEDSAVYLCASSLGATQYFGPGTRLTVL.